This T cell receptor beta chain was profiled in a study of cytotoxic CD8 clonotypes in ibrutinib-treated CLL. V was clipped by 0 bases and J by 0 bases, with 9 bases between them. Germline V gene data show CDR1 as LGHNA and CDR2 as YSLEER. CDR3 length: 15 amino acids. Clones were read by immunoSEQ multiplex PCR, and TCRdb kept only the in-frame ones, dropping some. The table has around 310,000 clones, 70% to 80% seen once; the top ten hold 5.5% to 8%. Source: PBMCs, taken before ibrutinib treatment. This clonotype was sampled from a human donor with chronic lymphocytic leukemia. This sequence joins TRBV4-3 and TRBJ2-7; D is possibly TRBD2 (6 bases). CDR3 amino acids: CASSQDAGGSYEQYF. DNA of the CDR3: TGCGCCAGCAGCCAAGATGCCGGGGGCTCCTACGAGCAGTACTTC.